The rows below give T cell receptor beta chains drawn from one sample of a study of control samples from healthy donors and cancer patients. TCRdb's table, derived via immunoSEQ multiplex PCR, lists solely in-frame clones and lacks some. The repertoire holds about 140,000 clones, 80% to 90% seen once, with 1.5% to 2% in the top ten. Sequenced material: blood. The source of these receptors is a man younger than 35 in good health. Both conserved end residues are part of each CDR3. The D gene is left open where the match is weak. Expanded clones are given a class, and other clones once, few, many or no size at all.

j_call: TRBJ2-5; d_call: .; clone_size: .; cdr3_length: 17; v_call: TRBV3-1/TRBV3-2; cdr3_nt: TGTGCCAGCAGCCAAGTCTCGAGCAGGGCCAGTAGAGAGACCCAGTACTTC; cdr3_aa: CASSQVSSRASRETQYF
j_call: TRBJ1-2; d_call: TRBD1; clone_size: .; cdr3_length: 12; v_call: TRBV29-1; cdr3_nt: TGCAGCGTTCGGACAGGGCGCGATGGCTACACCTTC; cdr3_aa: CSVRTGRDGYTF
j_call: TRBJ2-7; d_call: .; clone_size: .; cdr3_length: 15; v_call: TRBV6-1; cdr3_nt: TGTGCCAGCAGTGAAGAACTGACCCGTCACTACGAGCAGTACTTC; cdr3_aa: CASSEELTRHYEQYF
j_call: TRBJ1-1; d_call: TRBD1; clone_size: .; cdr3_length: 14; v_call: TRBV5-1; cdr3_nt: TGCGCCAGCACCAAGGGGACAGTGAACACTGAAGCTTTCTTT; cdr3_aa: CASTKGTVNTEAFF
j_call: TRBJ2-3; d_call: TRBD1; clone_size: .; cdr3_length: 15; v_call: TRBV6-5; cdr3_nt: TGTGCCAGCAATGGACAGGCGAGAACCACAGATACGCAGTATTTT; cdr3_aa: CASNGQARTTDTQYF
j_call: TRBJ2-2; d_call: .; clone_size: .; cdr3_length: 14; v_call: TRBV27; cdr3_nt: TGTGCCAGCAGTTTATCGAGCACTACCGGGGAGCTGTTTTTT; cdr3_aa: CASSLSSTTGELFF
j_call: TRBJ2-3; d_call: .; clone_size: .; cdr3_length: 14; v_call: TRBV7-2; cdr3_nt: TGTGCCAGCAGCTTAGGGCGGGGCACAGATACGCAGTATTTT; cdr3_aa: CASSLGRGTDTQYF
j_call: TRBJ1-2; d_call: .; clone_size: once; cdr3_length: 13; v_call: TRBV28; cdr3_nt: TGTGCCAGCAGTACGGGAGGGGAAAATGGCTACACCTTC; cdr3_aa: CASSTGGENGYTF
j_call: TRBJ1-2; d_call: .; clone_size: .; cdr3_length: 14; v_call: TRBV18; cdr3_nt: TGTGCCAGCTCCCCTATGGCATCTAACTATGGCTACACCTTC; cdr3_aa: CASSPMASNYGYTF
j_call: TRBJ2-1; d_call: .; clone_size: .; cdr3_length: 13; v_call: TRBV5-8; cdr3_nt: TGTGCCAGCAGCTTTACGTTCGTGGGGGAGCAGTTCTTC; cdr3_aa: CASSFTFVGEQFF
j_call: TRBJ2-3; d_call: TRBD2; clone_size: .; cdr3_length: 15; v_call: TRBV6-2/TRBV6-3; cdr3_nt: TGTGCCAGCAGTCAAGCGGGGGGGCCCGGAGATACGCAGTATTTT; cdr3_aa: CASSQAGGPGDTQYF
j_call: TRBJ2-3; d_call: .; clone_size: .; cdr3_length: 14; v_call: TRBV28; cdr3_nt: TGTGCCAGCAGTTTATCTCCCATGCTGGGTACGCAGTATTTT; cdr3_aa: CASSLSPMLGTQYF
j_call: TRBJ2-1; d_call: TRBD2; clone_size: .; cdr3_length: 16; v_call: TRBV7-3; cdr3_nt: TGTGCCAGCAGCTTAACCGGGACTAGCGGTTACAATGAGCAGTTCTTC; cdr3_aa: CASSLTGTSGYNEQFF
j_call: TRBJ1-1; d_call: .; clone_size: .; cdr3_length: 14; v_call: TRBV6-2/TRBV6-3; cdr3_nt: TGTGCCAGCAGTTATTGGACCTCTCCCACTGAAGCTTTCTTT; cdr3_aa: CASSYWTSPTEAFF
j_call: TRBJ1-1; d_call: .; clone_size: .; cdr3_length: 14; v_call: TRBV9; cdr3_nt: TGTGCCAGCAGCGTCAATGTGGGCGACACTGAAGCTTTCTTT; cdr3_aa: CASSVNVGDTEAFF
j_call: TRBJ2-5; d_call: .; clone_size: .; cdr3_length: 16; v_call: TRBV9; cdr3_nt: TGTGCCAGCAGCGTAAATGCGGACAGAAGGGGGGAGACCCAGTACTTC; cdr3_aa: CASSVNADRRGETQYF
j_call: TRBJ1-3; d_call: TRBD1; clone_size: .; cdr3_length: 19; v_call: TRBV9; cdr3_nt: TGTGCCAGCAGCGTAGGGGGGGGACAGGGAGGATCCTCTGGAAACACCATATATTTT; cdr3_aa: CASSVGGGQGGSSGNTIYF
j_call: TRBJ1-5; d_call: .; clone_size: .; cdr3_length: 15; v_call: TRBV6-6; cdr3_nt: TGTGCCAGCAGTTCTTTAGGGGATATGAATCAGCCCCAGCATTTT; cdr3_aa: CASSSLGDMNQPQHF
j_call: TRBJ1-4; d_call: .; clone_size: .; cdr3_length: 16; v_call: TRBV7-9; cdr3_nt: TGTGCCAGCAGCTTGAATACAGACGCAACTAATGAAAAACTGTTTTTT; cdr3_aa: CASSLNTDATNEKLFF
j_call: TRBJ2-7; d_call: TRBD2; clone_size: few; cdr3_length: 15; v_call: TRBV30; cdr3_nt: TGTGCCTGGACACGTCTCCTAGCGGGGGGTAACGAGCAGTACTTC; cdr3_aa: CAWTRLLAGGNEQYF
j_call: TRBJ2-3; d_call: TRBD1; clone_size: .; cdr3_length: 15; v_call: TRBV6-2/TRBV6-3; cdr3_nt: TGTGCCAGCAGCGGCCCGGGACAGGGTACAGATACGCAGTATTTT; cdr3_aa: CASSGPGQGTDTQYF
j_call: TRBJ2-3; d_call: .; clone_size: .; cdr3_length: 13; v_call: TRBV5-1; cdr3_nt: TGCGCCAGCAGCTTGGTCATCACAGATACGCAGTATTTT; cdr3_aa: CASSLVITDTQYF
j_call: TRBJ1-2; d_call: .; clone_size: .; cdr3_length: 15; v_call: TRBV7-9; cdr3_nt: TGTGCCAGCAGTTACCCAGGGACACATAACTATGGCTACACCTTC; cdr3_aa: CASSYPGTHNYGYTF
j_call: TRBJ1-1; d_call: .; clone_size: .; cdr3_length: 13; v_call: TRBV18; cdr3_nt: TGTGCCAGCTCACCATCGGGGGGGAGCGAAGCTTTCTTT; cdr3_aa: CASSPSGGSEAFF
j_call: TRBJ2-7; d_call: TRBD1; clone_size: .; cdr3_length: 14; v_call: TRBV5-4; cdr3_nt: TGTGCCAGCAGCCGGGGACAGGGGGCGTACGAGCAGTACTTC; cdr3_aa: CASSRGQGAYEQYF
j_call: TRBJ2-1; d_call: .; clone_size: few; cdr3_length: 14; v_call: TRBV11-2; cdr3_nt: TGTGCCAGCAGCTTAGAGAGGGGGTACAATGAGCAGTTCTTC; cdr3_aa: CASSLERGYNEQFF
j_call: TRBJ1-2; d_call: .; clone_size: .; cdr3_length: 14; v_call: TRBV7-6; cdr3_nt: TGTGCCAGCAGCTTAGGACTGGGGGGCGATGGCTACACCTTC; cdr3_aa: CASSLGLGGDGYTF
j_call: TRBJ1-3; d_call: .; clone_size: many; cdr3_length: 14; v_call: TRBV30; cdr3_nt: TGTGCCTGGAGGAGACTGCACTCTGGAAACACCATATATTTT; cdr3_aa: CAWRRLHSGNTIYF
j_call: TRBJ1-2; d_call: TRBD1; clone_size: .; cdr3_length: 14; v_call: TRBV28; cdr3_nt: TGTGCCAGCAGGGTCGGGACAGCCCGGCCCCCCTACACCTTC; cdr3_aa: CASRVGTARPPYTF
j_call: TRBJ1-5; d_call: TRBD1; clone_size: .; cdr3_length: 17; v_call: TRBV30; cdr3_nt: TGTGCCTGGAGTAGGGGGACAGACCCTTTTAGCAATCAGCCCCAGCATTTT; cdr3_aa: CAWSRGTDPFSNQPQHF
j_call: TRBJ2-7; d_call: .; clone_size: few; cdr3_length: 14; v_call: TRBV7-2; cdr3_nt: TGTGCCAGCAGCTTAGCGGGGGGGCCCTCCGAGCAGTACTTC; cdr3_aa: CASSLAGGPSEQYF
j_call: TRBJ1-5; d_call: TRBD1; clone_size: .; cdr3_length: 15; v_call: TRBV27; cdr3_nt: TGTGCCAGCAGCCCCCGGGGACAGGTCAATCAGCCCCAGCATTTT; cdr3_aa: CASSPRGQVNQPQHF
j_call: TRBJ2-7; d_call: .; clone_size: .; cdr3_length: 12; v_call: TRBV28; cdr3_nt: TGTGCCAGCAGTTTTGGCAGCTACGAGCAGTACTTC; cdr3_aa: CASSFGSYEQYF
j_call: TRBJ1-6; d_call: .; clone_size: .; cdr3_length: 13; v_call: TRBV2; cdr3_nt: TGTGCCAGCAACAAGGGCAGCCATTCACCCCTCCACTTT; cdr3_aa: CASNKGSHSPLHF
j_call: TRBJ1-1; d_call: TRBD1; clone_size: .; cdr3_length: 16; v_call: TRBV6-5; cdr3_nt: TGTGCCAGCAGTTTGACAGGGGGCTTACCGAACACTGAAGCTTTCTTT; cdr3_aa: CASSLTGGLPNTEAFF
j_call: TRBJ1-2; d_call: .; clone_size: .; cdr3_length: 10; v_call: TRBV30; cdr3_nt: TGTGCCTTGGAACCTTGGGGCTACACCTTC; cdr3_aa: CALEPWGYTF
j_call: TRBJ2-3; d_call: .; clone_size: once; cdr3_length: 12; v_call: TRBV30; cdr3_nt: TGTGCCTGGAGTGTAGACAATGATACGCAGTATTTT; cdr3_aa: CAWSVDNDTQYF
j_call: TRBJ2-5; d_call: TRBD2; clone_size: .; cdr3_length: 17; v_call: TRBV5-4; cdr3_nt: TGTGCCAGCAGCCTGAAAGGGACTAGCGGGGGAATAGAGACCCAGTACTTC; cdr3_aa: CASSLKGTSGGIETQYF
j_call: TRBJ1-4; d_call: TRBD1; clone_size: .; cdr3_length: 14; v_call: TRBV18; cdr3_nt: TGTGCCAGCTCACCGACGGGACAGGGTGAAAAACTGTTTTTT; cdr3_aa: CASSPTGQGEKLFF
j_call: TRBJ2-1; d_call: TRBD1; clone_size: .; cdr3_length: 14; v_call: TRBV9; cdr3_nt: TGTGCCAGCAGTCCGGGACAGAGGATCAATGAGCAGTTCTTC; cdr3_aa: CASSPGQRINEQFF
j_call: TRBJ1-2; d_call: TRBD1; clone_size: .; cdr3_length: 15; v_call: TRBV5-8; cdr3_nt: TGTGCCAGCAGAGCCGGGACAGCGACCAACTATGGCTACACCTTC; cdr3_aa: CASRAGTATNYGYTF
j_call: TRBJ1-1; d_call: .; clone_size: .; cdr3_length: 15; v_call: TRBV10-3; cdr3_nt: TGTGCCATCAGTGATCCGGGCATCCCTAATACTGAAGCTTTCTTT; cdr3_aa: CAISDPGIPNTEAFF